Described below is a single T cell receptor (beta chain) sequence and its context. Its specificity is not known. Germline V gene data show CDR1 as SGHNT and CDR2 as YYREEE (reference sequence). This CDR3 contains 14 residues. Trimming cost V 4 bases and J 4 bases, with 14 bases left between them. The data belong to a study of shared clonotypes between healthy human individuals. Notes on the study in general: Clonotype sharing among donors, it was expected, would be affected by sequencing depth.

Profiling relied on immunoSEQ multiplex PCR, and the TCRdb table lists in-frame clones only, not all of them. The sample includes 550,000 to 850,000 clones, over 60% of them seen just once. The origin of this receptor is a woman aged 30 to 39 in good health. Sequencing was carried out using memory CD4+ T cells sorted from blood. Stated subset: CD45RA-negative fraction. This sequence joins TRBV5-4 and TRBJ1-2; D might be TRBD1 (6 bases). This CDR3 is CASSAGGLVYGYTF. Here the CDR3 DNA reads TGTGCCAGCAGCGCCGGGGGCCTGGTCTATGGCTACACCTTC.